This T cell receptor beta chain came from a study of T cell repertoires in cytomegalovirus infection. About the research overall: TCR beta signatures that were public indicated CMV infection and matching HLA type. Study-level results: HLA-C-restricted TCR beta clonotypes specific for CMV led the ex vivo response. Accumulated public TCR beta family frequency recognized individuals carrying CMV together with the relevant HLA.

Using its own MiXCR run on the reads, TCRdb lists one record per CDR3 protein. The repertoire has some 350,000 distinct CDR3 sequences, roughly 20% of them found once; the top ten carry about 10%. This clonotype was seen more than once but under ten times. Its antigen is not identified. The V end was cut by 6 bases, the J end by 12 bases, with 14 bases between. Per the germline V gene, CDR1 is MDHEN and CDR2 is SYDVKM. This CDR3 has 11 residues. The source material was PBMCs. The J gene is TRBJ1-1, the V gene TRBV28, with D uncertain. The sequence derives from a human donor in good health (CMV status not recorded). Some clones in this sample may be carry-over from other donors' samples. Here the CDR3 reads CASSTDPRTFF. In nucleotides, the CDR3 is TGTGCCAGCAGCACCGACCCTCGGACTTTCTTT. Combining the CDR3 with reference TRBV28 and TRBJ1-1 gives the whole variable domain DVKVTQSSRYLVKRTGEKVFLECVQDMDHENMFWYRQDPGLGLRLIYFSYDVKMKEKGDIPEGYSVSREKKERFSLILESASTNQTSMYLCASSTDPRTFFGQGTRLTVV.